This T cell receptor (beta chain) comes out of a study of Ad26.COV2.S vaccination and SARS-CoV-2 variants. Looking at the study overall: Doses of Ad26.COV2.S were injected into muscle once or twice, 56 days apart.

TCRdb keeps only in-frame clones here, not all; method: immunoSEQ multiplex PCR. The sample includes about 350,000 clones, about 87% of them seen just once. Indicated treatment: approximately 18 received Ad26.COV2.S at low or high dose, single or two shots; 5 received placebo; per-sample allocation not given. Sampling happened 63 days after the first vaccine or placebo injection. Overall study findings and caveats: It was reported that spike-specific CD8+ and CD4+ T cell responses were substantially broad after vaccination. The TCR-based breadth and depth measures might underestimate overall T cell responses. Vaccine recipients posted higher spike-specific TCR breadth than their placebo counterparts.

Germline V lookup: CDR1 SEHNR, CDR2 FQNEAQ (reference sequence). V was shortened by 5 bases and J by 2 bases, with 14 bases between the two germline ends. The CDR3 has 15 amino acids. A remark on this clone: The antigen is undetermined.

Here the sequenced sample was peripheral blood, taken in a trial of Ad26.COV2.S vaccine versus placebo. This TCR came from a person aged 18-60 years who received the Ad26.COV2.S COVID-19 vaccine or a placebo. This chain connects TRBV7-9 to TRBJ2-3; possible D gene TRBD1, 6 bases. CDR3 sequence: CASSPLVGHTDTQYF. The CDR3 nucleotides are TGTGCCAGCAGCCCTTTGGTGGGACACACAGATACGCAGTATTTT. Full variable domain (outside the CDR3, taken from reference TRBV7-9 and TRBJ2-3): DTGVSQNPRHKITKRGQNVTFRCDPISEHNRLYWYRQTLGQGPEFLTYFQNEAQLEKSRLLSDRFSAERPKGSFSTLEIQRTEQGDSAMYLCASSPLVGHTDTQYFGPGTRLTVL.